Following are 8 T cell receptor beta chains from one sample sequenced in a study of a mutant IDH1 vaccine in newly diagnosed glioma. The protocol was immunoSEQ multiplex PCR, while the TCRdb copy is restricted to in-frame clones and leaves out a portion. The sample has over 95,000 clones; almost 90% are singletons. Time point: week 11, during vaccination. Doses consisted of 300 ug of mutant IDH1 20-mer peptide each, paired with topical imiquimod. Their specific antigens are unknown. Sequences were derived from PBMCs, sampled from a glioma patient whose treatment included an IDH1 peptide vaccine. The receptors here all came from a woman in her forties or fifties with glioma.

J is TRBJ2-1 and V is TRBV10-3; 14 nucleotides align to TRBD2. The CDR3 loop spans 20 amino acids. The J segment lost 0 bases and the V segment lost 0 bases, leaving 7 bases of the junction unmatched. The germline CDR1 and CDR2 sequences are ENHRY and SYGVKD. CDR3 DNA sequence: TGTGCCATCAGTGAGTCGATGGGACTAGCGGGAGCCAGCTCCTACAATGAGCAGTTCTTC. Its protein product is CAISESMGLAGASSYNEQFF.

V and J are TRBV10-3 and TRBJ2-7, with D possibly matching TRBD2 (6 bases). Looked up from germline, CDR1 is ENHRY and CDR2 is SYGVKD. This CDR3 is 13 amino acids long. Deletions cut 8 bases from V and 0 bases from J, with 11 bases between. In DNA form, the CDR3 reads TGTGCCATCTCCCTGCGGGACTCCTACGAGCAGTACTTC. Translation: CAISLRDSYEQYF.

The chain carries TRBV4-2 and TRBJ2-4; D remains unclear. Germline CDR1 LGHNA, CDR2 YNFKEQ. Trimming removed 0 bases at V and 0 bases at J, with 9 bases between. The CDR3 runs 16 residues. CDR3 DNA sequence: TGTGCCAGCAGCCAAGATCTGTATTTAGCCAAAAACATTCAGTACTTC. Residues: CASSQDLYLAKNIQYF.

This chain uses TRBV7-9 with TRBJ1-4; weak D call: TRBD1 (6 bases). V lost 5 bases and J lost 0, with 13 bases in between. Germline CDR1 is SEHNR and CDR2 is FQNEAQ (reference sequence). The CDR3 spans 16 residues. The CDR3 loop reads CASSPPGGATNEKLFF. CDR3 DNA: TGTGCCAGCAGCCCTCCGGGGGGCGCAACTAATGAAAAACTGTTTTTT.

The J gene is TRBJ2-6, the V gene TRBV9; D is tentatively TRBD1 or TRBD2 (6 bases each). Germline CDR1 SGDLS, CDR2 YYNGEE. The CDR3 is 17 amino acids. The V end was cut by 0 bases, the J end by 0 bases, with 10 bases between. The CDR3 loop reads CASSVGGGNSGANVLTF. In DNA, the CDR3 is TGTGCCAGCAGCGTAGGAGGGGGGAACTCTGGGGCCAACGTCCTGACTTTC.

The chain recombines TRBV28 with TRBJ1-4; 7 bases agree with TRBD1. V trimming: 6 bases; J trimming: 7 bases; junction bases outside the gene matches: 8. CDR3 length: 14 residues. Germline lookup yields CDR1 MDHEN and CDR2 SYDVKM. CDR3 region: CASRAGGGSEKLFF. CDR3 sequence (DNA): TGTGCCAGCAGGGCAGGGGGAGGTAGTGAAAAACTGTTTTTT.

The chain carries TRBV4-1 and TRBJ2-7, with a tentative D call TRBD1 (6 bases). This CDR3 is 14 amino acids long. Germline V gene sequence: CDR1 MGHRA, CDR2 YSYEKL. V was cut by 4 bases and J by 2 bases, with 12 bases left in between. In nucleotides, the CDR3 is TGCGCCAGCAGCCGATTCAGGGGAACCTACGAGCAGTACTTC. Translated, it gives CASSRFRGTYEQYF.

The V and J genes are TRBV12-2 and TRBJ2-6; no check of the table's D call, TRBD1, against the DNA was made. TRBV12-2 counts as a pseudogene. The CDR3 runs 19 residues. DNA of the CDR3: TGTGCAAGTCGCTTAGATCTGGGCAGACCACTCTCTGAGGCCAACGTCCTGACTTTC. Protein: CASRLDLGRPLSEANVLTF.